This T cell receptor (beta chain) emerged from a study of early T cells in non-severe SARS-CoV-2 infection. V gave up 8 bases and J gave up 0 bases; unmatched junction bases: 3. This CDR3 has 14 residues. The V gene's germline CDR1 is WSHSY and CDR2 SAAADI. Each single cDNA molecule received a unique molecular identifier. TCRdb redid the calling of the 5' RACE reads with MiXCR, one entry per CDR3 protein. The sample lists about 20,000 distinct CDR3 sequences, over 5.5% occurring once. This clonotype is medium-sized within its sample. Sequences were derived from whole blood, sampled at baseline. This receptor was identified in an adult who was a healthcare worker with PCR-confirmed SARS-CoV-2 infection or an uninfected control (not recorded which). The genes are TRBV10-2 and TRBJ2-2, with TRBD2 identical over 7 bases. The CDR3 loop reads CASLGTTNTGELFF. The CDR3 DNA reads as TGCGCCAGCCTCGGGACTACGAACACCGGGGAGCTGTTTTTT.